The rows below give T cell receptor beta chains drawn from one sample of a study of CD8 T cells in ankylosing spondylitis. TCRdb reanalysed the 5' RACE reads using MiXCR and keeps one entry per CDR3 protein. This sample has 450,000 to 550,000 distinct CDR3 sequences; approximately 5% occur once, and the top ten carry 3% to 4%. The source material was blood, either unsorted or a sorted T cell fraction (not recorded which). These receptors all stem from a male donor with ankylosing spondylitis. Each CDR3 is given with its conserved first and last residue. D genes are given only for firm matches. Part of the rows lack a size; the others show once, few, many or a class for expanded clones.

J gene,clone size,V gene,D gene,CDR3 protein,CDR3 DNA
TRBJ2-6,many,TRBV27,.,CASSEPTTSPSGANVLTF,TGTGCCAGCAGTGAGCCGACCACCTCCCCGTCTGGGGCCAACGTCCTGACTTTC
TRBJ1-2,few,TRBV2,TRBD1,CASGQGGGYTF,TGTGCCAGTGGACAGGGGGGAGGCTACACCTTC
TRBJ2-7,.,TRBV6-5,.,CASSYLRGSTYEQYF,TGTGCCAGCAGTTATCTCCGAGGGAGCACCTACGAGCAGTACTTC
TRBJ2-7,many,TRBV4-2,TRBD1,CASSPPDRSPYEQYF,TGTGCCAGCAGCCCCCCGGACAGGTCCCCCTACGAGCAGTACTTC
TRBJ2-3,many,TRBV7-3,.,CASSLIPGTDTQYF,TGTGCCAGCAGCTTAATCCCCGGGACAGATACGCAGTATTTT
TRBJ1-1,many,TRBV5-1,TRBD1,CASSLDGDRNTEAFF,TGCGCCAGCAGCTTGGACGGGGACAGGAACACTGAAGCTTTCTTT
TRBJ1-1,many,TRBV10-2,.,CASSVKGRFTEAFF,TGCGCCAGCAGTGTGAAGGGGCGGTTTACTGAAGCTTTCTTT
TRBJ2-2,many,TRBV7-9,.,CATPRMSGELFF,TGTGCCACCCCAAGGATGTCAGGGGAGCTGTTTTTT
TRBJ1-2,many,TRBV25-1,TRBD1,CASSGDSRLNYGYTF,TGTGCCAGCAGCGGGGACAGTCGCCTTAACTATGGCTACACCTTC
TRBJ2-5,many,TRBV29-1,.,CSVAGTAQETQYF,TGCAGCGTTGCCGGGACGGCCCAAGAGACCCAGTACTTC
TRBJ1-1,many,TRBV24-1,TRBD1,CATSDPRTGNTEAFF,TGTGCCACCAGTGATCCTCGGACAGGGAACACTGAAGCTTTCTTT
TRBJ1-5,many,TRBV7-2,.,CASSWGLPNLPQHF,TGTGCCAGCAGCTGGGGGCTACCCAATTTGCCCCAGCATTTT
TRBJ1-2,many,TRBV7-8,.,CASKGVGHYGYTF,TGTGCCAGCAAGGGGGTCGGGCACTATGGCTACACCTTC
TRBJ2-7,.,TRBV7-2,.,CASSLDYGYEQYF,TGTGCCAGCAGCTTAGATTACGGCTACGAGCAGTACTTC
TRBJ2-7,many,TRBV5-6,.,CASSLPDSFLYEQYF,TGTGCCAGCAGCCTCCCCGACAGTTTCCTCTACGAGCAGTACTTC
TRBJ2-1,many,TRBV7-8,.,CASSLAYPRKFF,TGTGCCAGCAGCTTAGCCTACCCGAGGAAGTTCTTC
TRBJ2-3,many,TRBV4-1,.,CASSLASGSSTDTQYF,TGCGCCAGCAGCCTGGCCAGCGGGTCTAGCACAGATACGCAGTATTTT
TRBJ1-1,many,TRBV7-3,.,CASSLLTGLTEAFF,TGTGCCAGCAGCCTATTAACAGGGCTCACTGAAGCTTTCTTT
TRBJ1-1,many,TRBV15,.,CATAGTTFTEAFF,TGTGCCACCGCAGGGACCACCTTCACTGAAGCTTTCTTT
TRBJ1-1,.,TRBV11-3,.,CASSAGMNTEAFF,TGTGCCAGCAGCGCCGGGATGAACACTGAAGCTTTCTTT
TRBJ1-2,many,TRBV11-1,.,CASSLNEGDYGYTF,TGTGCCAGCAGCTTAAACGAGGGGGACTATGGCTACACCTTC
TRBJ2-5,many,TRBV18,.,CASSPQGGQETQYF,TGTGCCAGCTCACCCCAAGGGGGCCAAGAGACCCAGTACTTC
TRBJ1-4,many,TRBV5-1,.,CASSPHASTNEKLFF,TGCGCCAGCAGCCCTCATGCGTCAACTAATGAAAAACTGTTTTTT
TRBJ2-3,few,TRBV24-1,TRBD2,CATSDPGLAGHTDTQYF,TGTGCCACCAGTGACCCTGGACTAGCGGGGCACACAGATACGCAGTATTTT
TRBJ2-6,.,TRBV5-1,TRBD1,CASSSETGGRAWANVLTF,TGCGCCAGCAGCTCCGAGACAGGGGGCAGGGCTTGGGCCAACGTCCTGACTTTC
TRBJ1-1,many,TRBV20-1,.,CSAPPGRVSTEAFF,TGCAGTGCTCCCCCAGGGAGGGTTAGCACTGAAGCTTTCTTT
TRBJ2-1,many,TRBV9,TRBD2,CASSVLAGGPGGQEQFF,TGTGCCAGCAGCGTTCTAGCGGGGGGGCCCGGAGGACAAGAGCAGTTCTTC
TRBJ2-5,few,TRBV28,.,CASSLTFKETQYF,TGTGCCAGCAGTTTGACATTTAAAGAGACCCAGTACTTC
TRBJ2-1,many,TRBV5-1,.,CASSLGGATYNEQFF,TGCGCCAGCAGCTTGGGAGGGGCGACCTACAATGAGCAGTTCTTC
TRBJ2-7,many,TRBV12-3/TRBV12-4,.,CASSLRWQTTHEQYF,TGTGCCAGCAGTTTAAGGTGGCAGACCACTCACGAGCAGTACTTC
TRBJ2-3,many,TRBV10-3,.,CATVGSTDTQYF,TGTGCCACCGTGGGGAGCACAGATACGCAGTATTTT
TRBJ2-1,.,TRBV6-2/TRBV6-3,.,CAVQRGSYNEQFF,TGTGCCGTCCAGCGTGGCTCCTACAATGAGCAGTTCTTC
TRBJ1-2,many,TRBV20-1,.,CSASGLSGLYGYTF,TGCAGTGCTAGTGGTCTTTCGGGTCTCTATGGCTACACCTTC
TRBJ2-1,many,TRBV6-2/TRBV6-3,TRBD2,CASSYVGGSWNEQFF,TGTGCCAGCAGTTACGTCGGCGGGAGTTGGAATGAGCAGTTCTTC
TRBJ2-5,.,TRBV2,.,CASSVEGETQYF,TGTGCCAGCAGTGTTGAGGGGGAGACCCAGTACTTC